This is a list of T cell receptor beta chains from one sample in a study of T cell responses to AZD1222 COVID-19 vaccine. The table came from immunoSEQ multiplex PCR; TCRdb's copy has only in-frame clones and leaves some out. Altogether about 120,000 clones are present, more than 75% being singletons, with the ten largest covering around 1%. The source material was peripheral blood, sampled 28 days after the second AZD1222 dose. The receptor source for this set is an adult who received the AZD1222 COVID-19 vaccine. The CDR3 runs from the conserved cysteine through the conserved F or W. The D gene is left open where the match is weak.

j_call d_call v_call cdr3_aa
TRBJ2-1 NA TRBV6-5 CASSYRGSQGWQFF
TRBJ2-7 TRBD1 TRBV27 CASRSDRALPQYF
TRBJ2-1 TRBD2 TRBV3-1/TRBV3-2 CASSVTSGRGYEQFF
TRBJ2-7 NA TRBV14 CASSHWGRDYEQYF
TRBJ2-2 NA TRBV2 CASRTGTGTGELFF
TRBJ1-5 NA TRBV27 CASSFGQYSNQPQHF
TRBJ2-4 TRBD1 TRBV5-4 CASSLGGGQGAKNIQYF
TRBJ1-5 NA TRBV11-3 CASSPTRSFNQPQHF
TRBJ1-6 NA TRBV3-1/TRBV3-2 CASSRGSGSPLHF
TRBJ2-7 TRBD1 TRBV28 CASSTGTGAYEQYF
TRBJ2-3 TRBD1 TRBV5-4 CASSRDRYTDTQYF
TRBJ1-5 NA TRBV19 CASSITILVSNQPQHF
TRBJ2-7 TRBD1 TRBV6-5 CASRKARDRVHEQYF
TRBJ1-1 NA TRBV15 CATSREPGTEAFF
TRBJ1-1 TRBD1 TRBV5-1 CASSLDRGQTEAFF